The 21 T cell receptor beta chains given below trace back to one sample, sequenced in a study of vaccination effects on CD4 cells after COVID-19. When nine to ten days of culture had elapsed, CD4+ T cells were isolated. Two-dose vaccination with either BNT162b2 or mRNA-1273 was given to the participants. These receptors are not linked to any known antigen. TCRdb's table, derived via immunoSEQ multiplex PCR, lists solely in-frame clones and lacks some. The sample comprises some 70,000 clones, under 80% of which are singletons, and 2.4% rests with the top ten. The specimen comprised CD4+ T cells from PBMCs cultured without peptide, sampled after COVID-19 vaccination. These receptors all stem from a human donor who received a COVID-19 vaccine.

The chain carries TRBV24-1 and TRBJ1-2; tentatively, D is TRBD1 (5 bases). The CDR3 totals 11 residues. Trimming took 9 bases from V and 7 from J, leaving 11 bases between them. CDR1 and CDR2 from the germline V gene are KGHDR and SFDVKD. CDR3 amino acids: CATAGASGYTF. CDR3 in DNA: TGTGCCACCGCTGGGGCCTCTGGCTACACCTTC.

This clone has a count of ten or more. This chain connects TRBV7-7 to TRBJ2-1; D possibly corresponds to TRBD1 (5 bases). V was trimmed by 5 bases and J by 3 bases, leaving 14 bases between them. The CDR3 is 15 amino acids. CDR1 SSHAT and CDR2 FNYEAQ come from the germline V gene (reference sequence). The CDR3: CASSHDSSIYNEQFF. DNA of the CDR3: TGTGCCAGCAGCCACGACAGTAGTATCTACAATGAGCAGTTCTTC.

The chain links TRBV2 to TRBJ1-5, with D possibly being TRBD1 (5 bases). The CDR3 is 14 residues long. V dropped 7 bases and J dropped 5 bases, with 15 bases sitting between them. Germline CDR1 reads SNHLY; CDR2 reads FYNNEI. Here the CDR3 reads CASTAQGVDQPQHF. The CDR3 nucleotides read TGTGCCAGCACGGCCCAGGGTGTCGATCAGCCCCAGCATTTT.

This clone was recorded once. The rearrangement joins TRBV5-1 to TRBJ1-1; possibly TRBD1 for D (5 bases). CDR3 length: 14 residues. Germline V gene lookup returns CDR1 SGHRS and CDR2 YFSETQ. Trimming cost V 3 bases and J 3 bases, with 12 bases left between them. CDR3 in DNA: TGCGCCAGCAGCTCAAGGGGTTCTGACACTGAAGCTTTCTTT. Its translation: CASSSRGSDTEAFF.

The chain links TRBV6-5 to TRBJ2-7; either TRBD1 or TRBD2 may fit D (5 bases each). Deletions cut 5 bases from V and 0 bases from J, with 11 bases between. The CDR3 extends over 14 amino acids. Per the germline V gene, CDR1 is MNHEY and CDR2 is SVGAGI. The CDR3, as DNA: TGTGCCAGCAGTCGGGACGGAAGCTCCTACGAGCAGTACGTC. Protein sequence: CASSRDGSSYEQYV.

V is TRBV7-8 and J is TRBJ2-4; D is unclear. Trimming took off 0 bases at V and 5 bases at J, with 2 bases between the two ends. Germline V gene lookup returns CDR1 SGHVS and CDR2 FQNEAQ. This CDR3 region has 12 residues. The CDR3 DNA follows: TGTGCCAGCAGCTTAGCAGAAAACATTCAGTACTTC. Amino acid sequence: CASSLAENIQYF.

The chain recombines TRBV6-5 with TRBJ1-6, with D possibly being TRBD1 (6 bases). The ends were cut back, 5 bases at V and 13 bases at J, with 21 bases in the middle. Per germline, CDR1 MNHEY and CDR2 SVGAGI. The CDR3 runs to 15 residues. The chain's CDR3 is CASSRDTGIRGPLHF. In nucleotides, the CDR3 is TGTGCCAGCAGTCGGGATACAGGGATACGCGGGCCCCTCCACTTT.

The chain joins TRBV10-3 to TRBJ1-6, with D possibly matching TRBD1 (6 bases). This CDR3 is 16 amino acids long. Germline CDR1 reads ENHRY; CDR2 reads SYGVKD. Deletions cut 6 bases from V and 6 bases from J, with 18 bases between. The CDR3 sequence: CAISMAGESPNSPLHF. The CDR3 DNA reads TGTGCCATCAGCATGGCAGGGGAGAGCCCTAATTCACCCCTCCACTTT.

The chain couples TRBV6-1 to TRBJ2-1, with a tentative D call TRBD1 (6 bases). This CDR3 contains 14 residues. Germline V CDR1 and CDR2: MNHNS, SASEGT. V was trimmed by 0 bases and J by 10 bases, leaving 13 bases between them. The CDR3: CASSEAYRVLEQFF. DNA of the CDR3: TGTGCCAGCAGTGAAGCCTACAGGGTTTTGGAGCAGTTCTTC.

The chain joins TRBV6-5 to TRBJ1-5; tentatively, D is TRBD1 (5 bases). Germline values: CDR1 MNHEY, CDR2 SVGAGI. The CDR3 loop spans 14 amino acids. V gave up 2 bases and J gave up 3 bases, with 8 bases separating them. Written as DNA, the CDR3 is TGTGCCAGCAGTTACGGAGGGGACAATCAGCCCCAGCATTTT. Encoded protein: CASSYGGDNQPQHF.

The chain recombines TRBV24-1 with TRBJ2-4; D may be TRBD2 (6 bases). The CDR3 covers 15 residues. V was clipped by 2 bases and J by 5 bases, with 12 bases between them. Germline lookup yields CDR1 KGHDR and CDR2 SFDVKD. The DNA of the CDR3 is TGTGCCACCAGTGATTCTCGGGGGAGTCAAAACATTCAGTACTTC. This translates into CATSDSRGSQNIQYF.

The rearrangement joins TRBV2 to TRBJ1-1; maybe TRBD1 (6 bases). The CDR3 runs 20 residues. Germline V gene sequence: CDR1 SNHLY, CDR2 FYNNEI. Trimming took 3 bases from V and 5 from J, leaving 31 bases between them. CDR3 DNA: TGTGCCAGCAGTGAGGGTCGTGAAGGGGGTCGGGCCTGGGGGGGGACTGAAGCTTTCTTT. Encoded protein: CASSEGREGGRAWGGTEAFF.

This chain connects TRBV4-1 to TRBJ2-1, with D maybe TRBD1 (5 bases). V dropped 2 bases and J dropped 5 bases, with 13 bases sitting between them. The CDR3 is made up of 15 amino acids. The germline CDR1 and CDR2 sequences are MGHRA and YSYEKL. The CDR3 sequence: CASSQWGAADNEQFF. DNA for the CDR3: TGCGCCAGCAGCCAATGGGGCGCGGCAGACAATGAGCAGTTCTTC.

The V and J genes are TRBV4-1 and TRBJ2-5; D perhaps matches TRBD2 (6 bases). Germline loops: CDR1 MGHRA, CDR2 YSYEKL. V was shortened by 3 bases and J by 7 bases, with 15 bases between the two germline ends. The length of the CDR3 is 14 residues. The CDR3 loop is CASSQGGPEGTQYF. Here the CDR3 DNA reads TGCGCCAGCAGCCAGGGGGGACCCGAAGGGACCCAGTACTTC.

V is TRBV6-1 and J is TRBJ2-3, with D unclear. CDR3 length equals 15 residues. Looked up from germline, CDR1 is MNHNS and CDR2 is SASEGT. Trimming shortened V by 0 bases and J by 0 bases, and 7 bases separated the two germline ends. Written as DNA, the CDR3 is TGTGCCAGCAGTGAAGCAGTAGCTAGCACAGATACGCAGTATTTT. Its translation is CASSEAVASTDTQYF.

The chain has TRBV27 and TRBJ2-2; a possible D gene is TRBD2 (6 bases). V lost 7 bases to trimming and J lost 7 bases, with 16 bases between them. Germline V gene sequence: CDR1 MNHEY, CDR2 SMNVEV (reference sequence). CDR3 size: 14 residues. The CDR3 nucleotides are TGTGCCAGCAAGAGGGTTCTCGGGGGCGGGGAGCTGTTTTTT. Translated: CASKRVLGGGELFF.

The genes are TRBV19 and TRBJ2-1; tentative D call: TRBD1 (6 bases). V dropped 4 bases and J dropped 5 bases, with 24 bases sitting between them. CDR1 and CDR2 from the germline V gene are LNHDA and SQIVND (reference sequence). The CDR3 spans 18 residues. This chain's CDR3 is CASSRVSRDKLLDNEQFF. The CDR3 DNA is TGTGCCAGTAGTAGAGTAAGCCGGGACAAACTTCTGGACAATGAGCAGTTCTTC.

V and J are TRBV27 and TRBJ2-7; TRBD1 matches 7 bases. The CDR3 extends over 17 amino acids. Germline CDR1 MNHEY, CDR2 SMNVEV (reference sequence). J gave up 0 bases and V 4 bases, and 12 bases lay outside the gene matches. CDR3 sequence (DNA): TGTGCCAGCAGTTCCAGAAACAGGGGCGAGAGCTCCTACGAGCAGTACGTC. This encodes CASSSRNRGESSYEQYV.

The rearrangement links TRBV5-1 to TRBJ2-5, with D possibly being TRBD1 (6 bases). V was cut by 0 bases and J by 0 bases, with 9 bases left in between. Germline CDR1 reads SGHRS; CDR2 reads YFSETQ. The CDR3 runs to 15 residues. The CDR3 nucleotides are TGCGCCAGCAGCTTGGTCGGGACAAACCAAGAGACCCAGTACTTC. Its translation is CASSLVGTNQETQYF.

The chain carries TRBV3-1 (or the pseudogene TRBV3-2) and TRBJ2-3, with D possibly matching TRBD1 (6 bases). Germline V gene sequence: CDR1 LGHDT, CDR2 YNNKEL (reference sequence). Trimming took off 4 bases at V and 0 bases at J, with 11 bases between the two ends. The CDR3 is 15 residues long. CDR3 DNA: TGTGCCAGCAGCCGCCGGGACACCAGCACAGATACGCAGTATTTT. Its protein product is CASSRRDTSTDTQYF.

V gene TRBV27 combines with J gene TRBJ1-1; 7 nucleotides agree with TRBD1. CDR1 is MNHEY, CDR2 SMNVEV, per germline (reference sequence). CDR3 length: 14 residues. V dropped 2 bases and J dropped 6; count of bases not matched to a gene: 6. The CDR3 reads CASSLGAGGAEAFF. CDR3 bases: TGTGCCAGCAGTTTAGGGGCAGGGGGTGCTGAAGCTTTCTTT.